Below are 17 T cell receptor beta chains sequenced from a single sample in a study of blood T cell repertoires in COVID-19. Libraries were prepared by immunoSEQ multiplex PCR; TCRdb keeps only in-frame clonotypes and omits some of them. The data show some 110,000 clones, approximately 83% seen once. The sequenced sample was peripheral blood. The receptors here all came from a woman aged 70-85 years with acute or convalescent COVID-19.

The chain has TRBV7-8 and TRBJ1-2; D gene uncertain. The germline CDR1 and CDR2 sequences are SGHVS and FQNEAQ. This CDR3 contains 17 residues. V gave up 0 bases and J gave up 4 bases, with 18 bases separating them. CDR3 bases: TGTGCCAGCAGCTTAGCCCTTAGCAGTGCGGCAGCCTATGGCTACACCTTC. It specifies CASSLALSSAAAYGYTF.

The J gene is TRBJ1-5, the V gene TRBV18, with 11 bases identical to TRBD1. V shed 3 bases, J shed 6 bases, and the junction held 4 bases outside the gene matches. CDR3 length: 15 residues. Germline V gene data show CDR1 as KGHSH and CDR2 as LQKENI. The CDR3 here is CASSPGQGAVQPQHF. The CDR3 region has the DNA TGTGCCAGCTCACCCGGACAGGGGGCGGTTCAGCCCCAGCATTTT.

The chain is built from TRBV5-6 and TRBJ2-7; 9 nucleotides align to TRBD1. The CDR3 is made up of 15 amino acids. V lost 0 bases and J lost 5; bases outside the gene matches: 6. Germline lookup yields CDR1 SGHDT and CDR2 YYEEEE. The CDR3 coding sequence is TGTGCCAGCAGCTTGGGGGACAGGGCTCTCCACGAGCAGTACTTC. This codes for CASSLGDRALHEQYF.

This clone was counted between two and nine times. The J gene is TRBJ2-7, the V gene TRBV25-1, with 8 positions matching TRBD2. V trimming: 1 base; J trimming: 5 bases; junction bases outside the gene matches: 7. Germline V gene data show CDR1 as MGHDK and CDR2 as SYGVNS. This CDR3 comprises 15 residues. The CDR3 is CASSESVGLANEQYF. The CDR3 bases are TGTGCCAGCAGTGAATCGGTAGGACTAGCAAACGAGCAGTACTTC.

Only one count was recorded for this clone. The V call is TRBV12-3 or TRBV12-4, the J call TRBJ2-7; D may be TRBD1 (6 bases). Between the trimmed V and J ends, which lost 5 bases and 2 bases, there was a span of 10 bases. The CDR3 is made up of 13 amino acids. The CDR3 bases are TGTGCCAGCAGTAACGGACAGCCCTACGAGCAGTACTTC. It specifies CASSNGQPYEQYF.

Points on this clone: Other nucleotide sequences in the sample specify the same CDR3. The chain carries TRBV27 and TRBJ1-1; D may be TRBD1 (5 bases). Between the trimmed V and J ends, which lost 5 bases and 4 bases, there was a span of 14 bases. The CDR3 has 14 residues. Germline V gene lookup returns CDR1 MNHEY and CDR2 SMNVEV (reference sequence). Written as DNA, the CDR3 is TGTGCCAGCAGTCCGGGACTCTTCGGCACTGAAGCTTTCTTT. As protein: CASSPGLFGTEAFF.

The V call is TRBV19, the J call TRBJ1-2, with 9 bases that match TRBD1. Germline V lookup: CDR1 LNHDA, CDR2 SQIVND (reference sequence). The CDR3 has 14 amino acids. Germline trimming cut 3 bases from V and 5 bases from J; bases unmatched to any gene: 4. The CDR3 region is CASSIGDREYGYTF. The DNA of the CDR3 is TGTGCCAGTAGTATTGGGGACAGGGAATATGGCTACACCTTC.

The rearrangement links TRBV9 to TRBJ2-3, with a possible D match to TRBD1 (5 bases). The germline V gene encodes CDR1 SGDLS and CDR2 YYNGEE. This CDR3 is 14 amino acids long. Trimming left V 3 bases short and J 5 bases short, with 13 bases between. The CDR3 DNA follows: TGTGCCAGCAGCGACCCCCACCAGGGAGATACGCAGTATTTT. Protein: CASSDPHQGDTQYF.

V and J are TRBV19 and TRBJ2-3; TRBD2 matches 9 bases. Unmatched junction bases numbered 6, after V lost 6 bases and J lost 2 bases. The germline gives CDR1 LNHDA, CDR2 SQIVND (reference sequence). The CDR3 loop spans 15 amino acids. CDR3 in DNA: TGTGCCAGTAGAGAAGTAGCGGGGGCCACAGATACGCAGTATTTT. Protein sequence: CASREVAGATDTQYF.

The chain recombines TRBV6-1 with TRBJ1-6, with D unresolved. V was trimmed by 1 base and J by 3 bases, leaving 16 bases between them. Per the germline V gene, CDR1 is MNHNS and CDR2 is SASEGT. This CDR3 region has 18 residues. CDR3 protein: CASSEGNSYRFYNSPLHF. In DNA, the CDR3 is TGTGCCAGCAGTGAAGGTAACAGCTACCGCTTCTATAATTCACCCCTCCACTTT.

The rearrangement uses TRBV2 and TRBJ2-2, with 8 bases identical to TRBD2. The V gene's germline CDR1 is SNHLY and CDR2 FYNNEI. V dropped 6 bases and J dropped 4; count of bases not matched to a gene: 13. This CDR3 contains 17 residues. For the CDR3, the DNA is TGTGCCAGCAGCTTACTAGCGGCCAATCTCCTCACCGGGGAGCTGTTTTTT. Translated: CASSLLAANLLTGELFF.

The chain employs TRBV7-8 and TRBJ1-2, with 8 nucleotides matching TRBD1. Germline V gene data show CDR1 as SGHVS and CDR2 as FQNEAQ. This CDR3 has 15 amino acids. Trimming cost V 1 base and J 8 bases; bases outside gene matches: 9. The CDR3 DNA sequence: TGTGCCAGCAGCTTAGTATCAGGGGGCGCGGGAGGCTACACCTTC. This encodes CASSLVSGGAGGYTF.

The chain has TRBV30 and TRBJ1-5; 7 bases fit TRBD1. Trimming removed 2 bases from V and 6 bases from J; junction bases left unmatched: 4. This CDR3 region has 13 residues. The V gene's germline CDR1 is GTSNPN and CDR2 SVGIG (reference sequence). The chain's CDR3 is CAWSKGAGQPQHF. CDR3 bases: TGTGCCTGGAGTAAGGGGGCAGGTCAGCCCCAGCATTTT.

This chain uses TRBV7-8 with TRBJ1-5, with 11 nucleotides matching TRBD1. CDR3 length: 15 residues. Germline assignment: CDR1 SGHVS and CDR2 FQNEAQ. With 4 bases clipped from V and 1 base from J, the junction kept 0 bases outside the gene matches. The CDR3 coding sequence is TGTGCCAGCAGCTGGGACAGGGGGAGCAATCAGCCCCAGCATTTT. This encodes CASSWDRGSNQPQHF.

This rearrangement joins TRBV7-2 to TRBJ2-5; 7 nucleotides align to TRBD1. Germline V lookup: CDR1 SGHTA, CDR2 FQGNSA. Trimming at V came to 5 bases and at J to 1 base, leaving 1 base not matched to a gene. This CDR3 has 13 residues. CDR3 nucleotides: TGTGCCAGCAGCCGGGACAGCCAAGAGACCCAGTACTTC. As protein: CASSRDSQETQYF.

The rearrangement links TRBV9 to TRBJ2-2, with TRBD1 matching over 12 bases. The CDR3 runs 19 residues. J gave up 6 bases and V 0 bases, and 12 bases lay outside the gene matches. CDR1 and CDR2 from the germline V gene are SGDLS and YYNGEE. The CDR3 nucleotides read TGTGCCAGCAGCGTAGCTGGGACAGGGGGCTTCACGTCCTCCGGGGAGCTGTTTTTT. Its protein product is CASSVAGTGGFTSSGELFF. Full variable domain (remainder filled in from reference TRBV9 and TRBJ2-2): DSGVTQTPKHLITATGQRVTLRCSPRSGDLSVYWYQQSLDQGLQFLIQYYNGEERAKGNILERFSAQQFPDLHSELNLSSLELGDSALYFCASSVAGTGGFTSSGELFFGEGSRLTVL.

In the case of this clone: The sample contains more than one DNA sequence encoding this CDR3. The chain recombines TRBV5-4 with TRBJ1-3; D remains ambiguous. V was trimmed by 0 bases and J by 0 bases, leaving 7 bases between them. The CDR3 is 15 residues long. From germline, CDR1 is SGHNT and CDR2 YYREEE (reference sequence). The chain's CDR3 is CASSLGTPSGNTIYF. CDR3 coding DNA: TGTGCCAGCAGCTTGGGAACACCCTCTGGAAACACCATATATTTT.